Below are 13 T cell receptor beta chains sequenced from a single sample in a study of OX40 agonist ivuxolimab in advanced cancers. Libraries were built with the immunoSEQ multiplex PCR assay. TCRdb carries this immuneACCESS record with in-frame sequences only. Its versions omit some clonotypes, under half of them owing to an unresolved V gene in the studies checked, with the rest unexplained. The table for this sample lists 55,000 to 85,000 clones; roughly nine tenths of them were counted only once. Jointly, the top ten make up approximately 1.3% of the sample. The sequencing used CD4+ or CD8+ T cells sorted from blood, collected in a trial of the OX40 agonist ivuxolimab. These receptors all come from an adult with an advanced solid tumor such as melanoma, head and neck, liver or kidney cancer.

This chain connects TRBV7-9 to TRBJ2-7, with D unresolved. The V gene's germline CDR1 is SEHNR and CDR2 FQNEAQ (reference sequence). The CDR3 length is 13 residues. V was pared by 1 base and J by 8 bases, with 12 bases between. DNA for the CDR3: TGTGCCAGCAGCTTAGTTACCGACGGTAAGCAGTACTTC. Translation: CASSLVTDGKQYF.

The V call is TRBV19, the J call TRBJ1-4; D gene unclear. The CDR3 covers 15 residues. Trimming left V 10 bases short and J 2 bases short, with 17 bases between. Per the germline V gene, CDR1 is LNHDA and CDR2 is SQIVND (reference sequence). CDR3 region: CATCPGRLTNEKLFF. Written as DNA, the CDR3 is TGTGCCACCTGCCCAGGACGTCTTACTAATGAAAAACTGTTTTTT.

The chain recombines TRBV6-6 with TRBJ2-3, with 7 bases that match TRBD1. From germline, CDR1 is MNHNY and CDR2 SVGAGI (reference sequence). This CDR3 comprises 14 residues. With 6 bases clipped from V and 6 bases from J, the junction kept 9 bases outside the gene matches. CDR3 sequence reads: CASRRGQVSDTQYF. In DNA, the CDR3 is TGTGCCAGCAGGAGAGGACAGGTTTCGGATACGCAGTATTTT.

V is TRBV5-6 and J is TRBJ2-1, with D possibly being TRBD2 (6 bases). CDR3 length: 15 amino acids. From germline, CDR1 is SGHDT and CDR2 YYEEEE. Trimming left V 5 bases short and J 2 bases short, with 14 bases between. The CDR3 is CASSLGWGAYNEQFF. The CDR3 DNA reads TGTGCCAGCAGTCTAGGTTGGGGGGCCTACAATGAGCAGTTCTTC.

V gene TRBV2 combines with J gene TRBJ2-7; weak D call: TRBD1 (6 bases). The germline V and J ends were trimmed by 6 bases and 1 base, with 13 bases remaining between them. The CDR3 has 14 amino acids. CDR1 SNHLY and CDR2 FYNNEI come from the germline V gene. CDR3 protein: CASRGTTTSYEQYF. In nucleotides, the CDR3 is TGTGCCAGCAGGGGGACAACGACTTCCTACGAGCAGTACTTC.

The chain couples TRBV7-2 to TRBJ2-3; 7 bases agree with TRBD2. V lost 5 bases, J lost 2 bases, and 10 bases stayed unmatched. From germline, CDR1 is SGHTA and CDR2 FQGNSA. The CDR3 covers 16 residues. CDR3 DNA: TGTGCCAGCAGCGCCCGGGGCGGGGGAAACACAGATACGCAGTATTTT. Its protein product is CASSARGGGNTDTQYF.

The V gene is TRBV5-4, the J gene TRBJ1-2, with D hard to call. The CDR3 extends over 13 amino acids. Trimming took off 3 bases at V and 4 bases at J, with 10 bases between the two ends. Germline CDR1 is SGHNT and CDR2 is YYREEE (reference sequence). In nucleotides, the CDR3 is TGTGCCAGCAGCTCGGCGGACCTCTATGGCTACACCTTC. Protein product: CASSSADLYGYTF.

The J gene is TRBJ1-5, the V gene TRBV28, with TRBD1 matching over 8 bases. Germline V CDR1 and CDR2: MDHEN, SYDVKM. The CDR3 has 17 residues. V dropped 5 bases and J dropped 5; count of bases not matched to a gene: 14. The CDR3 region is CASSPTGGRMGDQPQHF. In DNA, the CDR3 is TGTGCCAGCAGTCCAACAGGGGGACGGATGGGGGATCAGCCCCAGCATTTT. The whole variable domain, remainder taken from reference TRBV28 and TRBJ1-5, is DVKVTQSSRYLVKRTGEKVFLECVQDMDHENMFWYRQDPGLGLRLIYFSYDVKMKEKGDIPEGYSVSREKKERFSLILESASTNQTSMYLCASSPTGGRMGDQPQHFGDGTRLSIL.

The V call is TRBV9, the J call TRBJ2-5; D ambiguous. The V end was cut by 3 bases, the J end by 2 bases, with 14 bases between. The germline CDR1 and CDR2 sequences are SGDLS and YYNGEE. CDR3 size: 15 residues. CDR3 sequence (DNA): TGTGCCAGCAGCGCCCGCGGCGGTAGACAAGAGACCCAGTACTTC. Its protein product is CASSARGGRQETQYF.

This chain uses TRBV30 with TRBJ2-3; D may be TRBD1 (6 bases). From germline, CDR1 is GTSNPN and CDR2 SVGIG (reference sequence). The V and J ends lost 0 bases and 4 bases respectively, with 8 bases between them. The CDR3 extends over 13 amino acids. The CDR3 DNA reads TGTGCCTGGAGTGTAAACAGGGCAGATACGCAGTATTTT. Translation: CAWSVNRADTQYF.

V and J are TRBV5-4 and TRBJ1-1, with unresolved D. Germline CDR1 SGHNT, CDR2 YYREEE (reference sequence). Deletions cut 2 bases from V and 3 bases from J, with 14 bases between. This CDR3 region has 15 residues. CDR3 residues: CASSFFPGKDTEAFF. DNA for the CDR3: TGTGCCAGCAGCTTCTTCCCCGGGAAGGACACTGAAGCTTTCTTT.

The chain couples TRBV6-6 to TRBJ2-7; 8 nucleotides agree with TRBD1. V dropped 2 bases and J dropped 0; count of bases not matched to a gene: 6. This CDR3 region has 16 residues. Per the germline V gene, CDR1 is MNHNY and CDR2 is SVGAGI (reference sequence). CDR3 bases: TGTGCCAGCAGTTACGAGGGACAGGTACGCTCCTACGAGCAGTACTTC. As protein: CASSYEGQVRSYEQYF.

The rearrangement links TRBV28 to TRBJ1-6; D might be TRBD1 (6 bases). The V gene's germline CDR1 is MDHEN and CDR2 SYDVKM. CDR3 size: 14 residues. The germline V and J ends were trimmed by 6 bases and 8 bases, with 14 bases remaining between them. The CDR3 is CASRSQGPHSPLHF. The CDR3 nucleotides read TGTGCCAGCAGGTCCCAGGGGCCTCATTCACCCCTCCACTTT.